This record concerns one T cell receptor (beta chain) sequence. Its target is not known. TCR alpha and TCR beta cDNA libraries carrying sample barcodes and UMIs came from 5'RACE with constant-segment primers. TCRdb fed the 5' RACE reads into MiXCR, producing one record per CDR3 protein. The data contain over 150,000 distinct CDR3 sequences, about 20% of them singletons. The source of the sample is a study of T-cell memory formation after mild COVID-19. Study results and caveats: Largely, contracting CD4+ clones fell within CM and EM, and contracting CD8+ clones within EMRA. Clones contracting across day 15 to 85 had a balanced CD4/CD8 profile; later expanding clones leaned CD4+.

This sequence originates from an adult woman who had mild COVID-19 (a few samples of this study predate the infection). Cell type and time point are not known. The sample was PBMCs or a T cell subset sorted from them (not recorded which).

DNA of the CDR3: TGTGCCAGCAGCCGGATTTACTCGAACACTGAAGCTTTCTTT. As protein: CASSRIYSNTEAFF. The V call is TRBV5-6, the J call TRBJ1-1; D call uncertain. V was clipped by 4 bases and J by 1 base, with 11 bases between them. CDR1 SGHDT and CDR2 YYEEEE come from the germline V gene. The CDR3 has 14 residues. The full variable domain, completed using reference TRBV5-6 and TRBJ1-1, is DAGVTQSPTHLIKTRGQQVTLRCSPKSGHDTVSWYQQALGQGPQFIFQYYEEEERQRGNFPDRFSGHQFPNYSSELNVNALLLGDSALYLCASSRIYSNTEAFFGQGTRLTVV.